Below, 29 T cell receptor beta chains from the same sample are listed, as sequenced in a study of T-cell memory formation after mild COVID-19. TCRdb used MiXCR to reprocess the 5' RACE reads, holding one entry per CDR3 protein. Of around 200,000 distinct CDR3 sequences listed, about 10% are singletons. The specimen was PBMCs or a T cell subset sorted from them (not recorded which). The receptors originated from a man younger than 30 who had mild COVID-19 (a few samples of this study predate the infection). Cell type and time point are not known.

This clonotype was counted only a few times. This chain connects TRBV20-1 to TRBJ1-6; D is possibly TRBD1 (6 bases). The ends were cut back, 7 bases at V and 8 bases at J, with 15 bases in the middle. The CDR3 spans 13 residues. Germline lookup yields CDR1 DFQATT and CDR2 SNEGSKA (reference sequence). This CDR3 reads CSGSGRGYSPLHF. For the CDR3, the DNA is TGCAGTGGATCTGGCAGGGGTTATTCACCCCTCCACTTT.

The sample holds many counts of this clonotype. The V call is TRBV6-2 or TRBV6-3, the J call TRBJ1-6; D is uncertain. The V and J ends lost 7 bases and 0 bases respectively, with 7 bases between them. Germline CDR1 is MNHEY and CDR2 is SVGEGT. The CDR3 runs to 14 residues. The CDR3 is CASKRSSYNSPLHF. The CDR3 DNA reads TGTGCCAGCAAAAGGAGCTCCTATAATTCACCCCTCCACTTT.

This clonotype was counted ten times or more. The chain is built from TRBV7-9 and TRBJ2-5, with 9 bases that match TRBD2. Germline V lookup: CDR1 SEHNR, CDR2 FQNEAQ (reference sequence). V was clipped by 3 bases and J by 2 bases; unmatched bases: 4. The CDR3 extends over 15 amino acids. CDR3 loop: CASSLSLAGQETQYF. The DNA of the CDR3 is TGTGCCAGCAGCTTGTCTCTAGCGGGGCAAGAGACCCAGTACTTC.

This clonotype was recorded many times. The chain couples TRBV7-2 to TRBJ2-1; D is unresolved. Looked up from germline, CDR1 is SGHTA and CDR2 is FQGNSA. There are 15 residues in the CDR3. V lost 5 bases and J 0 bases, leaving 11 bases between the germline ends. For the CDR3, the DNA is TGTGCCAGCAGCCCCTTCAAAGGCTCCTACAATGAGCAGTTCTTC. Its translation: CASSPFKGSYNEQFF. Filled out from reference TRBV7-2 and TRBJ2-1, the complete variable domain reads GAGVSQSPSNKVTEKGKDVELRCDPISGHTALYWYRQSLGQGLEFLIYFQGNSAPDKSGLPSDRFSAERTGGSVSTLTIQRTQQEDSAVYLCASSPFKGSYNEQFFGPGTRLTVL.

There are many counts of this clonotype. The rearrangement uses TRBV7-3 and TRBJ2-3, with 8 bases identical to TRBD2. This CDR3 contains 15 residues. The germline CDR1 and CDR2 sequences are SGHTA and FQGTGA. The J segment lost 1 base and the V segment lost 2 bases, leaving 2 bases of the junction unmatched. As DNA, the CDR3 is TGTGCCAGCAGCTTAGACGGGGGGGGCACAGATACGCAGTATTTT. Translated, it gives CASSLDGGGTDTQYF.

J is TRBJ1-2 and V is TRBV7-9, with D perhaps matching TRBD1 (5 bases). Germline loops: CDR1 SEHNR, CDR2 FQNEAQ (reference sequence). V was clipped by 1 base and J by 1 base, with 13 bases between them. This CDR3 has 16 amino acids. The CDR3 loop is CASSLDEGAINYGYTF. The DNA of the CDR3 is TGTGCCAGCAGCTTAGATGAAGGGGCGATTAACTATGGCTACACCTTC. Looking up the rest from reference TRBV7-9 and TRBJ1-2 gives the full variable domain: DTGVSQNPRHKITKRGQNVTFRCDPISEHNRLYWYRQTLGQGPEFLTYFQNEAQLEKSRLLSDRFSAERPKGSFSTLEIQRTEQGDSAMYLCASSLDEGAINYGYTFGSGTRLTVV.

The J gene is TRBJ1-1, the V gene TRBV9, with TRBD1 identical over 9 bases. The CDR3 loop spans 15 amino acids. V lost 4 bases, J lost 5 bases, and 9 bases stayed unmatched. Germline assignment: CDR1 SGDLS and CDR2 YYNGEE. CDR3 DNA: TGTGCCAGCAGCATAGAAGGACAGGGGAAGACTGAAGCTTTCTTT. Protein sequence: CASSIEGQGKTEAFF.

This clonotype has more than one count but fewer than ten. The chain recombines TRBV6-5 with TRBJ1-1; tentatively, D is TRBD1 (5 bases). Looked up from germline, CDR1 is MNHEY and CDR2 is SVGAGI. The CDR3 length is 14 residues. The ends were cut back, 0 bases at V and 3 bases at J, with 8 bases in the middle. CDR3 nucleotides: TGTGCCAGCAGTTACTCGTCAGGGCACACTGAAGCTTTCTTT. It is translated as CASSYSSGHTEAFF.

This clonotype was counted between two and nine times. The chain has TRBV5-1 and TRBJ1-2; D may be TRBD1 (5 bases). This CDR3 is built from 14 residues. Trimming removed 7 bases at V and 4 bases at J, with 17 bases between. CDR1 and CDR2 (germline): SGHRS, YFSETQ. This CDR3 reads CASRSGTDVYGYTF. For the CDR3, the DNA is TGCGCCAGCCGATCAGGGACTGACGTCTATGGCTACACCTTC.

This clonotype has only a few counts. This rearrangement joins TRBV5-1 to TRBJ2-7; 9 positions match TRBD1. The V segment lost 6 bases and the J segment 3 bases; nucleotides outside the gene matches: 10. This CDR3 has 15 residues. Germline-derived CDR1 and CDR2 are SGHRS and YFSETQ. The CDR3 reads CASKLLGTGNYEQYF. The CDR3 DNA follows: TGCGCCAGCAAGTTGCTCGGGACAGGGAACTACGAGCAGTACTTC.

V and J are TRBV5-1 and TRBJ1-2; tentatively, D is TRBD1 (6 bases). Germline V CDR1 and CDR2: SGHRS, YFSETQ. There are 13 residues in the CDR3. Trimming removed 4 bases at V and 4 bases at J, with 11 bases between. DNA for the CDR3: TGCGCCAGCAGCGCCAGGGGACCCTATGGCTACACCTTC. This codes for CASSARGPYGYTF. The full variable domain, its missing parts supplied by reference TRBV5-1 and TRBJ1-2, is KAGVTQTPRYLIKTRGQQVTLSCSPISGHRSVSWYQQTPGQGLQFLFEYFSETQRNKGNFPGRFSGRQFSNSRSEMNVSTLELGDSALYLCASSARGPYGYTFGSGTRLTVV.

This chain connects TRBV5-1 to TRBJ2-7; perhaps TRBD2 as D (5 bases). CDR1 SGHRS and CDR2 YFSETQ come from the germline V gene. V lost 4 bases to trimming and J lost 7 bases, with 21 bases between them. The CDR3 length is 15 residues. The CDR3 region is CASSHAGVTVEEQYV. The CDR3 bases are TGCGCCAGCAGCCACGCCGGGGTCACGGTGGAGGAGCAGTACGTC.

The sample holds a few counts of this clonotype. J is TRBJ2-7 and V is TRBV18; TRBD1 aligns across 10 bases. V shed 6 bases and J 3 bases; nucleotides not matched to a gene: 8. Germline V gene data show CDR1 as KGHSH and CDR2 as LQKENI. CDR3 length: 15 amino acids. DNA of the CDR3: TGTGCCAGCTCCCTCGGACAGGGGGTTATCTACGAGCAGTACGTC. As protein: CASSLGQGVIYEQYV.

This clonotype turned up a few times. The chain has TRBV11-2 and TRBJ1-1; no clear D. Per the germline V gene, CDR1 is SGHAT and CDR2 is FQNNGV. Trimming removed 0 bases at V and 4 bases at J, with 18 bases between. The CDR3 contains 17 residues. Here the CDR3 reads CASSLDGQRTYLTEAFF. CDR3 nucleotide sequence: TGTGCCAGCAGCTTAGACGGGCAACGGACCTATCTCACTGAAGCTTTCTTT.

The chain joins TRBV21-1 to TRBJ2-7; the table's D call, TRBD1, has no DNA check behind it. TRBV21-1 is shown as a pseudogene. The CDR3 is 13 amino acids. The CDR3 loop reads CASSGTGVWEQYV. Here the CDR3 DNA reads TGTGCCAGTTCCGGGACAGGGGTCTGGGAGCAGTACGTC.

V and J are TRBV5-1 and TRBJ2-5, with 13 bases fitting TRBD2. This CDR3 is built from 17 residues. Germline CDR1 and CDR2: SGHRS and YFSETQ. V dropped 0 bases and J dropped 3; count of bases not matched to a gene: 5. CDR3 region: CASSLGRGLAGEETQYF. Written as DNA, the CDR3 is TGCGCCAGCAGCTTGGGGCGCGGACTAGCGGGGGAAGAGACCCAGTACTTC.

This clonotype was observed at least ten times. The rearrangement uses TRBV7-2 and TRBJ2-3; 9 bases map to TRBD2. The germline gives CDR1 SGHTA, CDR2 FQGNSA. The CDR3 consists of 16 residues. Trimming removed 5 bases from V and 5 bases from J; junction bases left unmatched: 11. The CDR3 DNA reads TGTGCCAGCAGCCCAGGGTGGCGGGGGGGAGGAGATACGCAGTATTTT. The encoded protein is CASSPGWRGGGDTQYF. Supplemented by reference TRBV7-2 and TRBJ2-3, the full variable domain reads GAGVSQSPSNKVTEKGKDVELRCDPISGHTALYWYRQSLGQGLEFLIYFQGNSAPDKSGLPSDRFSAERTGGSVSTLTIQRTQQEDSAVYLCASSPGWRGGGDTQYFGPGTRLTVL.

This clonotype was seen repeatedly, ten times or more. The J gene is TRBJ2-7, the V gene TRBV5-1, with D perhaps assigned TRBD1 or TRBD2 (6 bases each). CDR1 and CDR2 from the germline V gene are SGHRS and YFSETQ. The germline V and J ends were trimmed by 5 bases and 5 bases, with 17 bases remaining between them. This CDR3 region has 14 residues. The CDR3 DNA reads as TGCGCCAGCAGTCCGATTGGGGGGCGCGACGAGCAGTACTTC. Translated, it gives CASSPIGGRDEQYF.

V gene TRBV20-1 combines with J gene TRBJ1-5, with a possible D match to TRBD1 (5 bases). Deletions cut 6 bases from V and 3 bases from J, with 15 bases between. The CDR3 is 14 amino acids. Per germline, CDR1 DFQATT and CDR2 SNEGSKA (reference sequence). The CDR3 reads CSAIGTQFNQPQHF. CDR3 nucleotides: TGCAGTGCCATTGGGACCCAATTCAATCAGCCCCAGCATTTT.

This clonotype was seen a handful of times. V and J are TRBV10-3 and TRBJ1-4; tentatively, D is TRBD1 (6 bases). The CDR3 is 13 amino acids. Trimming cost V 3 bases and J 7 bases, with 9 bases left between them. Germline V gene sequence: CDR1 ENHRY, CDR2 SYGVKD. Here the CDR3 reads CAISERGGEKLFF. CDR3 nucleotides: TGTGCCATCAGTGAAAGGGGGGGTGAAAAACTGTTTTTT.

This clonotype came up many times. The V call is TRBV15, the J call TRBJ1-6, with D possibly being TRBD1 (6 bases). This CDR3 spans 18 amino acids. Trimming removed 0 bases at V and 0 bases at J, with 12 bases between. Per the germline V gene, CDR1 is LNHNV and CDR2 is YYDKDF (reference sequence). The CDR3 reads CATSRDRGADSYNSPLHF. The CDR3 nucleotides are TGTGCCACCAGCAGAGACAGGGGCGCCGACTCCTATAATTCACCCCTCCACTTT.

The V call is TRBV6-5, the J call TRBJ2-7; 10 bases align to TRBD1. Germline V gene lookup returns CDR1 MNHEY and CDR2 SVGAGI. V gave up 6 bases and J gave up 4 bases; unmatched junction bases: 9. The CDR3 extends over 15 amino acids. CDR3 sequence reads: CASSDSGTGAYEQYF. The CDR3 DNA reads TGTGCCAGCAGCGATTCCGGGACAGGGGCTTACGAGCAGTACTTC.

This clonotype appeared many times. CDR3 nucleotide sequence: TGTGCCAGCAGTCCAACATCGACTAGCGGGGCAAATGAGCAGTTCTTC. Translation: CASSPTSTSGANEQFF. The V and J genes are TRBV27 and TRBJ2-1; 11 nucleotides agree with TRBD2. Trimming at V came to 5 bases and at J to 7 bases, leaving 10 bases not matched to a gene. The CDR3 runs 16 residues. Germline CDR1 MNHEY, CDR2 SMNVEV (reference sequence).

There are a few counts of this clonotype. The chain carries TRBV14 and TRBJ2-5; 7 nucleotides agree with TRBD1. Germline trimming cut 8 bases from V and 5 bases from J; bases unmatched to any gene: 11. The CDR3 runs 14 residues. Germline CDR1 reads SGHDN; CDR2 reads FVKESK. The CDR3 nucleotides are TGTGCCAGCGGTAGGGGGCCCTCTCGGGAGACCCAGTACTTC. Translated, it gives CASGRGPSRETQYF.

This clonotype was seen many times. In DNA, the CDR3 is TGTGCCAGCAGCGTAGGGACAGCCAATCAGCCCCAGCATTTT. This gives the protein CASSVGTANQPQHF. V gene TRBV9 combines with J gene TRBJ1-5, with D possibly TRBD1 on 6 matching bases. The length of the CDR3 is 14 residues. Germline CDR1 is SGDLS and CDR2 is YYNGEE. The V end was cut by 0 bases, the J end by 3 bases, with 7 bases between.

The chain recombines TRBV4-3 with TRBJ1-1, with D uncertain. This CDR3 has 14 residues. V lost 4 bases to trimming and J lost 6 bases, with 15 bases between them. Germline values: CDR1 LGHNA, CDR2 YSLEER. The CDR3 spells CASSLDRFSAEAFF. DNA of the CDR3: TGCGCCAGCAGCCTAGATCGGTTCTCGGCTGAAGCTTTCTTT.

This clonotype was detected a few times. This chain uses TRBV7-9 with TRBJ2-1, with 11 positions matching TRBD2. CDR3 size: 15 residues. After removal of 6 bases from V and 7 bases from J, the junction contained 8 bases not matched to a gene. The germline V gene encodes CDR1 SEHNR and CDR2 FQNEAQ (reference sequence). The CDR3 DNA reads TGTGCCAGCAGTTCTACTAGCGGGGGCTGGAATGAGCAGTTCTTC. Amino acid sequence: CASSSTSGGWNEQFF. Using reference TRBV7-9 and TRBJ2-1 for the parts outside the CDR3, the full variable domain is DTGVSQNPRHKITKRGQNVTFRCDPISEHNRLYWYRQTLGQGPEFLTYFQNEAQLEKSRLLSDRFSAERPKGSFSTLEIQRTEQGDSAMYLCASSSTSGGWNEQFFGPGTRLTVL.

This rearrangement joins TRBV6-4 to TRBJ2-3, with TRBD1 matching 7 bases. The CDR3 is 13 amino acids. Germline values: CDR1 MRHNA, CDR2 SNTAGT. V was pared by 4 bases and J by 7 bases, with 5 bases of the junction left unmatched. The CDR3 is CASSGDSLNTQYF. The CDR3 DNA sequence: TGTGCCAGCAGTGGGGACAGCCTTAATACGCAGTATTTT.

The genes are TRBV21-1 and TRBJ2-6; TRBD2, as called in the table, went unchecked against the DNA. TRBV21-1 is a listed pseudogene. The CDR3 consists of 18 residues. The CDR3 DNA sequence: TGTGCCAGCAGCAGGGAACCGGGACTGCGCTCTGGGGCCAACGTCCTGACTTTC. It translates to CASSREPGLRSGANVLTF.